This T cell receptor beta chain was identified during a study of T cell responses to AZD1222 COVID-19 vaccine. The data were produced by immunoSEQ multiplex PCR, yet TCRdb's version contains in-frame clones alone and is incomplete. The sample includes about 150,000 clones, 90% seen only once; the top ten take about 1.6%. As concerns this clone: The antigen remains unidentified.

CDR1 WSHSY and CDR2 SAAADI come from the germline V gene. Trimming cost V 6 bases and J 2 bases, with 10 bases left between them. CDR3 length equals 13 residues. Broader study findings: Clonal diversity may have been underestimated, and the donors were mostly white British, with more females than males.

The sample in question was peripheral blood, obtained on day 0 of AZD1222 vaccination. The sequence was collected from an adult in good health. The rearrangement joins TRBV10-2 to TRBJ1-2; D not certain. CDR3 in DNA: TGCGCCAGCAGCGTCAATACCAACTATGGCTACACCTTC. Its translation: CASSVNTNYGYTF.